Listed here are 4 T cell receptor beta chains from one sample, sequenced in a study of OX40 agonist ivuxolimab in advanced cancers. Sequencing used immunoSEQ multiplex PCR; TCRdb keeps in-frame clones, though not all of them. Seen here are around 35,000 clones, around 84% observed once, and the top ten hold about 22%. The input for sequencing was CD4+ or CD8+ T cells sorted from blood, taken in a trial of the OX40 agonist ivuxolimab. Receptors were obtained from an adult with an advanced solid tumor such as melanoma, head and neck, liver or kidney cancer.

The chain uses TRBV11-2 and TRBJ2-7; 9 positions match TRBD1. CDR1 and CDR2 from the germline V gene are SGHAT and FQNNGV. The CDR3 is made up of 14 amino acids. V gave up 1 base and J gave up 7 bases; unmatched junction bases: 5. CDR3 bases: TGTGCCAGCAGCTTAGGGACAGGGGAGGGAGAGCAGTACTTC. This sequence encodes CASSLGTGEGEQYF.

The chain is built from TRBV7-3 and TRBJ2-1; D is unclear. The germline V gene encodes CDR1 SGHTA and CDR2 FQGTGA. The CDR3 contains 17 residues. V was cut by 1 base and J by 4 bases, with 17 bases left in between. Written as DNA, the CDR3 is TGTGCCAGCAGCTTAAGCCTAAATGGCGGCCCTTACAATGAGCAGTTCTTC. As protein: CASSLSLNGGPYNEQFF.

The chain couples TRBV2 to TRBJ2-5; possibly TRBD1 or TRBD2 for D (5 bases each). This CDR3 has 15 residues. The germline V gene has CDR1 SNHLY and CDR2 FYNNEI. V was cut by 0 bases and J by 6 bases, with 14 bases left in between. The CDR3 region is CASSEAPPGRKTQYF. As DNA, the CDR3 is TGTGCCAGCAGTGAAGCGCCTCCAGGGAGAAAGACCCAGTACTTC. Filled out from reference TRBV2 and TRBJ2-5, the complete variable domain reads EPEVTQTPSHQVTQMGQEVILRCVPISNHLYFYWYRQILGQKVEFLVSFYNNEISEKSEIFDDQFSVERPDGSNFTLKIRSTKLEDSAMYFCASSEAPPGRKTQYFGPGTRLLVL.

Only a few counts were recorded for this clone. The chain is built from TRBV7-9 and TRBJ1-3; no definite D call. Germline CDR1 reads SEHNR; CDR2 reads FQNEAQ (reference sequence). V lost 3 bases, J lost 4 bases, and 10 bases lay in between. The CDR3 is made up of 14 amino acids. CDR3 region: CASSFGGYGNTIYF. CDR3 DNA sequence: TGTGCCAGCAGCTTTGGTGGGTACGGAAACACCATATATTTT. Full variable domain (rest looked up from reference TRBV7-9 and TRBJ1-3): DTGVSQNPRHKITKRGQNVTFRCDPISEHNRLYWYRQTLGQGPEFLTYFQNEAQLEKSRLLSDRFSAERPKGSFSTLEIQRTEQGDSAMYLCASSFGGYGNTIYFGEGSWLTVV.